What follows describes a single T cell receptor (beta chain). Its cognate antigen is unknown. Germline CDR1 and CDR2: SGHVS and FNYEAQ. Trimming shortened V by 1 base and J by 3 bases, and 12 bases separated the two germline ends. This CDR3 has 15 amino acids. PCR employed 60 Vbeta and 13 Jbeta primers. Clones were read by immunoSEQ multiplex PCR, and TCRdb kept only the in-frame ones, dropping some. In the table there are roughly 110,000 clones, more than 70% of which are singletons. The sample originates from a study of cytomegalovirus exposure and HLA in healthy donors. Study-level background: Falling in the Caucasian-associated ancestry cluster were about four fifths of 398 genotyped donors. Study-wide findings and caveats: In a later analysis, HLA-associated TCR beta chains were more clonally expanded than equally common others. Cytomegalovirus-associated TCR beta chains were listed, numbering 164. Previous analysis showed most TCR beta V segments were productive about 90% or about 30% of the time.

The source of this sequence is a man younger than 45 in good health and CMV-seronegative. Sequencing was performed on PBMCs. This chain joins TRBV7-6 and TRBJ1-2, with a tentative D call TRBD1 (5 bases). The CDR3 nucleotides are TGTGCCAGCAGCTTAGGGACTGGGGGGGACTATGGCTACACCTTC. Translated, it gives CASSLGTGGDYGYTF.